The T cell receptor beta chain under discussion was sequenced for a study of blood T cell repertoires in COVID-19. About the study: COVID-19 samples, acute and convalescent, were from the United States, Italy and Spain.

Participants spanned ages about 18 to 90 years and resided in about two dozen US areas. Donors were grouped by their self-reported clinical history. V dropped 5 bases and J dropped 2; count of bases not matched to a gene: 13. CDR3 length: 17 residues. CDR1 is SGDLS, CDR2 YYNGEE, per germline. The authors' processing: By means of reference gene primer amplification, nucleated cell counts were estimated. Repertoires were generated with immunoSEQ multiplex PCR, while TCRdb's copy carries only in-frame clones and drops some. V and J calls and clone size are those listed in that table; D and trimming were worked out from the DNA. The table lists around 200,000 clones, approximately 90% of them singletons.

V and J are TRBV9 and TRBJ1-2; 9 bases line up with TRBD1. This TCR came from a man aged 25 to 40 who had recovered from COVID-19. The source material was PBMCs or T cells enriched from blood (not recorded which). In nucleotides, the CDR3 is TGTGCCAGCAGTCTTTCCCCGGGACAGGGCTCCAACTATGGCTACACCTTC. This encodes CASSLSPGQGSNYGYTF.